This T cell receptor (beta chain) was captured by sequencing in a study of cytomegalovirus exposure and HLA in healthy donors. Assay used: immunoSEQ multiplex PCR; TCRdb lists only in-frame clones, some missing. The table has under 75,000 clones, about 82% seen once. CDR3 size: 16 residues. CDR1 is SGHRS and CDR2 is YFSETQ in the germline V gene. V was shortened by 1 base and J by 1 base, with 12 bases between the two germline ends. The receptor's source is a man in his thirties or forties in good health and CMV-seronegative. The chain recombines TRBV5-1 with TRBJ1-3; D possibly corresponds to TRBD1 (5 bases). The sequencing input was PBMCs. DNA of the CDR3: TGCGCCAGCAGCTTGTGGTATGCAGGGTCTGGAAACACCATATATTTT. Translation: CASSLWYAGSGNTIYF.